This T cell receptor beta chain was recovered during a study of vaccination and CD4 T cells after COVID-19 (dated by TCRdb to 2021 to 2024). Some background on the complete study: Convalescent patients had a positive SARS-CoV-2 result on nasal swab PCR, and of these patients, several had mild disease and one had severe disease. Six males and four females were included in the convalescent cohort, with two Hispanic individuals, seven Caucasians, two Asians and one multiracial person represented. Participants got two doses of the Pfizer-BioNTech BNT162b2 vaccine (n=8) or two doses of the Moderna mRNA-1273 vaccine (n=2). Post-COVID blood samples were collected from convalescent patients a median of roughly 100 days after diagnosis, with a range of about 30 to 170 days. The time from the second vaccine dose to post-vaccine blood sampling had a median of roughly 70 days and ranged from roughly 12 to 250 days. The cultures were stimulated with overlapping spike peptide pools from SARS-CoV-2 and from the common cold coronaviruses HCoV-NL63, HCoV-OC43 and HCoV-229E. Control cultures received a CEFX viral epitope pool as the positive control, an HIV-1 Nef peptide pool as the negative control, or no peptide. In under twelve COVID-19 convalescent patients and a handful of infection-naive healthy vaccine recipients, researchers compared the spike-specific CD4+ TCR repertoire from before mRNA vaccination with the repertoire from after. What the research found in general, with its limitations: Of the vaccine-specific clones found in convalescent patients, nearly all (304 of 307) were mono-reactive for SARS-CoV-2 spike instead of being cross-reactive with common cold coronaviruses. An increase in the median number of SARS-CoV-2-reactive clonotypes from approximately 21 after infection to some 40 after vaccination was observed, but the change was not found to be significant. In convalescent patients, a median approximately 83% of post-vaccine SARS-CoV-2-reactive clones were detected only after vaccination, and vaccine-specific priming was suggested by this finding. The number of convalescent patients in the study was relatively small, and the study did not examine early timepoints following natural infection.

In the paper's terms, the treatment or condition label means: approximately nine-day PBMC culture with coronavirus spike peptide pools or control peptides (ViraFEST assay). The study used the ViraFEST assay, which expanded antigen-specific T cells with peptide pools and then identified expanded clonotypes by TCR sequencing. Positive SARS-CoV-2 PCR tests in the convalescent patients dated from March to December 2020, before Alpha, Beta and Delta variants emerged in the United States. Each well held 2.1 million or so PBMCs cultured in IMDM containing approximately 5% human AB serum and approximately 9.8 IU/ml IL-2, with around 9.2 ug/ml peptide pools added. Half of the culture medium was replaced with fresh IL-2-containing medium on days 3 and 7. CD4+ T cells were isolated after roughly 10 days of culture through negative selection using the EasySep CD4+ T cell isolation kit. Ficoll-Paque Plus gradient centrifugation was used to isolate PBMCs from whole blood, and the isolated PBMCs were then either used fresh or cryopreserved at -140C. Triplicate wells were generally used for each culture condition.

In the case of this clonotype: The antigen it binds to is not known. One base away there is no much larger clone; base qualities are not given.

The library was built by means of PCR. DNA from cultured CD4+ T cells was subjected to TCR sequencing with the Oncomine TCR Beta short-read assay at the Johns Hopkins FTIC core. Genomic DNA was extracted from the cultured CD4+ T cells with the QIAamp micro DNA kit. Oncomine TCR Beta libraries made from cultured CD4+ T cells were pooled using unique dual indexes and sequenced on an Illumina iSeq 100. In the paper's pipeline: Non-productive sequences were filtered out, and CDR3s that did not start with C, did not end with F or W, or were shorter than 7 amino acids were discarded. Antigen-specific clonotypes were identified using the MANAFEST web application through comparison of peptide-stimulated wells with reference and other culture wells. Positive clones required FDR below 0.05, an odds ratio above 5, and productive frequency above 0.1% in at least two of three replicate wells. Cross-reactive clonotypes were defined as significantly expanded in both SARS-CoV-2 spike wells and at least one common cold coronavirus spike condition. Using R version 3.6.1, CDR3 homology was evaluated through Levenshtein distances (stringdist) along with unrooted phylogenetic trees (ape). The public reads were quality trimmed at Q25 with fastp and then assembled into clones with MiXCR by TCRdb, keeping productive beta chains. All rows with the same CDR3 protein become a single entry with the most common DNA and genes. The V and J calls were determined by TCRdb, not by the authors. Present in this sample are some 10,000 distinct CDR3 sequences, approximately 42% of which were seen just once. The top ten clones comprise about a fifth of the sample.

The TCR originated in a human donor who had recovered from COVID-19. Sequenced material: CD4+ T cells from blood, cultured in vitro.

In nucleotides, the sequence is TGCAGTGCCTCGGACGGGCGGGGCTCACTCTCTGGGGCCAACGTCCTGACTTTC. Protein translation: CSASDGRGSLSGANVLTF. Recombination joined TRBV20-1 with TRBJ2-6; D gene: possibly TRBD2, on 6 matching bases. CDR1 DFQATT and CDR2 SNEGSKA are derived from the germline V gene (reference sequence). V lost 6 bases and J lost 0 bases; the stretch between them is 21 bases long. Reading from cysteine to phenylalanine, the CDR3 counts 18 amino acids. The CDR3 DNA has 54 bases and is translated from base 1.